This TCR beta chain emerged from a study of early T cells in non-severe SARS-CoV-2 infection. Study results and limitations: Anti-spike CD8 responses were favored by VDJdb matching, which missed private and CD4 specificities.

There are many counts of this clonotype. Antigen unknown. The CDR3 is 15 amino acids. In germline, CDR1 is ENHRY, CDR2 SYGVKD. After removal of 5 bases from V and 4 bases from J, the junction contained 8 bases not matched to a gene. Unique molecular identifiers were added to individual cDNA molecules. One entry per CDR3 protein, called by TCRdb with MiXCR from the 5' RACE reads. The table includes more than 50,000 distinct CDR3 sequences, around 5.2% detected once. Sequencing was carried out using whole blood. The sequence was obtained from an adult who was a healthcare worker with PCR-confirmed SARS-CoV-2 infection or an uninfected control (not recorded which). The chain joins TRBV10-3 to TRBJ1-1, with TRBD1 matching 9 bases. The CDR3: CAISKQGAQGTEAFF. CDR3 DNA sequence: TGTGCCATCAGTAAACAGGGGGCCCAAGGCACTGAAGCTTTCTTT.